The 31 T cell receptor beta chains below were found in one sample sequenced in a study of blood T cell repertoires in COVID-19. Clones were read by immunoSEQ multiplex PCR, and TCRdb kept only the in-frame ones, dropping some. The sample lists more than 65,000 clones; over 75% were seen once. Sequenced material: peripheral blood. The receptors originated from a man aged 50-60 years with active COVID-19.

The V call is TRBV29-1, the J call TRBJ2-3; D not certain. Germline V lookup: CDR1 SQVTM, CDR2 ANQGSEA. The CDR3 consists of 10 residues. Between the trimmed V and J ends, which lost 6 bases and 6 bases, there was a span of 7 bases. The CDR3, as DNA: TGCAGCGTATACGGGGATACGCAGTATTTT. Protein product: CSVYGDTQYF.

This chain joins TRBV5-6 and TRBJ2-7; 9 bases are a match to TRBD2. V shed 3 bases and J 0 bases; nucleotides not matched to a gene: 4. The germline gives CDR1 SGHDT, CDR2 YYEEEE. The CDR3 has 15 amino acids. DNA for the CDR3: TGTGCCAGCAGCTCAGGACTAGCGAACTCCTACGAGCAGTACTTC. Its protein is CASSSGLANSYEQYF. The whole variable domain, filled in from reference TRBV5-6 and TRBJ2-7, reads DAGVTQSPTHLIKTRGQQVTLRCSPKSGHDTVSWYQQALGQGPQFIFQYYEEEERQRGNFPDRFSGHQFPNYSSELNVNALLLGDSALYLCASSSGLANSYEQYFGPGTRLTVT.

CDR3 loop: CASSLYLAGGVDTQYF. The CDR3 DNA is TGTGCCAGCAGCTTATACCTAGCGGGAGGGGTGGATACGCAGTATTTT. The V and J genes are TRBV7-9 and TRBJ2-3; 12 nucleotides align to TRBD2. The CDR3 is 16 amino acids. CDR1 and CDR2 (germline): SEHNR, FQNEAQ (reference sequence). Trimming cost V 2 bases and J 6 bases; bases outside gene matches: 6.

This clone has more than one count but fewer than ten. The J gene is TRBJ2-1, the V gene TRBV9; 11 bases map to TRBD2. The germline CDR1 and CDR2 sequences are SGDLS and YYNGEE. The CDR3 totals 16 residues. J was trimmed by 8 bases and V by 0 bases; bases with no gene match: 7. The DNA for the CDR3 is TGTGCCAGCAGCGTAGTCGGTAGCGGGGGGGCACATGAGCAGTTCTTC. Protein product: CASSVVGSGGAHEQFF.

The CDR3 protein is CASRKRERGGETGEQYF. The CDR3 bases are TGTGCCAGCAGGAAAAGGGAGAGGGGCGGGGAAACCGGCGAGCAGTACTTC. The chain has TRBV2 and TRBJ2-7; TRBD2 is a possible D gene (6 bases). Germline lookup yields CDR1 SNHLY and CDR2 FYNNEI. Trimming stripped 6 bases from V and 6 bases from J, with 27 bases between. The CDR3 runs to 17 residues. Supplemented by reference TRBV2 and TRBJ2-7, the full variable domain reads EPEVTQTPSHQVTQMGQEVILRCVPISNHLYFYWYRQILGQKVEFLVSFYNNEISEKSEIFDDQFSVERPDGSNFTLKIRSTKLEDSAMYFCASRKRERGGETGEQYFGPGTRLTVT.

The chain combines TRBV10-3 with TRBJ1-2, with a tentative D call TRBD1 (6 bases). Germline V gene sequence: CDR1 ENHRY, CDR2 SYGVKD. The CDR3 sequence is 15 residues long. V was pared by 3 bases and J by 2 bases, with 13 bases between. The CDR3: CAISDPQGTNYGYTF. For the CDR3, the DNA is TGTGCCATCAGTGATCCGCAGGGGACCAACTATGGCTACACCTTC.

This chain joins TRBV6-5 and TRBJ2-7; tentatively, D is TRBD2 (6 bases). Germline V CDR1 and CDR2: MNHEY, SVGAGI. V was trimmed by 4 bases and J by 4 bases, leaving 8 bases between them. CDR3 length: 12 residues. The CDR3 loop is CASSWGEYEQYF. The CDR3 region has the DNA TGTGCCAGCAGTTGGGGGGAATACGAGCAGTACTTC.

This CDR3 is CASSRDSGLFQPQHF. Here the CDR3 DNA reads TGTGCCAGCAGTCGAGACAGTGGGCTTTTCCAGCCCCAGCATTTT. The J gene is TRBJ1-5, the V gene TRBV6-5; D is possibly TRBD1 (5 bases). The germline gives CDR1 MNHEY, CDR2 SVGAGI. Trimming stripped 5 bases from V and 7 bases from J, with 18 bases between. The CDR3 spans 15 residues.

The V gene is TRBV11-2, the J gene TRBJ1-1; weak D call: TRBD1 (6 bases). V lost 4 bases, J lost 2 bases, and 11 bases lay in between. Germline assignment: CDR1 SGHAT and CDR2 FQNNGV. The CDR3 contains 14 residues. CDR3 in DNA: TGTGCCAGCAGCTCTCTCAGGGGAAACACTGAAGCTTTCTTT. It is translated as CASSSLRGNTEAFF.

CDR3 region: CAWSLNSPLHF. CDR3 DNA sequence: TGTGCCTGGTCTTTAAATTCACCCCTCCACTTT. The chain uses TRBV30 and TRBJ1-6, with D uncertain. Trimming took 5 bases from V and 7 from J, leaving 6 bases between them. Germline CDR1 and CDR2: GTSNPN and SVGIG (reference sequence). This CDR3 has 11 residues.

The rearrangement uses TRBV6-5 and TRBJ2-3; the match to TRBD2 covers 9 bases. This CDR3 region has 16 residues. Germline V gene data show CDR1 as MNHEY and CDR2 as SVGAGI. With V trimmed by 0 bases and J by 4 bases, 5 bases remained unmatched. CDR3 in DNA: TGTGCCAGCAGTTACTCTCGGCGGGGGGGAGCAGATACGCAGTATTTT. This sequence encodes CASSYSRRGGADTQYF.

The chain couples TRBV7-9 to TRBJ1-2; 7 bases agree with TRBD1. This CDR3 contains 14 residues. Germline-derived CDR1 and CDR2 are SEHNR and FQNEAQ (reference sequence). V was pared by 2 bases and J by 2 bases, with 2 bases of the junction left unmatched. The CDR3 reads CASSLQGGNYGYTF. The CDR3 bases are TGTGCCAGCAGCTTACAAGGGGGCAACTATGGCTACACCTTC.

This clone has just a few counts. The V call is TRBV29-1, the J call TRBJ1-5, with D possibly being TRBD1 (5 bases). The V end lost 6 bases, the J end lost 7 bases, and 16 bases lay between the germline ends. Germline CDR1 reads SQVTM; CDR2 reads ANQGSEA. The CDR3 totals 13 residues. The CDR3 protein is CSVRFPGYQPQHF. CDR3 DNA: TGCAGCGTACGTTTCCCAGGGTACCAGCCCCAGCATTTT.

This chain joins TRBV6-4 and TRBJ1-1, with 9 positions matching TRBD1. With 4 bases clipped from V and 1 base from J, the junction kept 7 bases outside the gene matches. The length of the CDR3 is 16 residues. The germline V gene has CDR1 MRHNA and CDR2 SNTAGT. In nucleotides, the CDR3 is TGTGCCAGCAGTGTTACAGGGGGCCTTCGGAACACTGAAGCTTTCTTT. It is translated as CASSVTGGLRNTEAFF.

The chain links TRBV7-2 to TRBJ1-2; 7 nucleotides align to TRBD1. CDR3 size: 14 residues. Germline values: CDR1 SGHTA, CDR2 FQGNSA. V was clipped by 4 bases and J by 4 bases; unmatched bases: 6. This chain's CDR3 is CASSYPTGSYGYTF. The DNA for the CDR3 is TGTGCCAGCAGCTACCCGACAGGGTCCTATGGCTACACCTTC.

The chain uses TRBV7-2 and TRBJ2-7; D unclear. Trimming removed 5 bases from V and 6 bases from J, with 20 bases in between. The CDR3 runs 15 residues. CDR1 SGHTA and CDR2 FQGNSA come from the germline V gene. Here the CDR3 reads CASSPTTLTNSEQYF. CDR3 in DNA: TGTGCCAGCAGCCCTACGACTCTCACTAACTCCGAGCAGTACTTC.

The CDR3, as DNA: TGCAGCGGGACTACTAGCGGGGGGACAGATACGCAGTATTTT. Encoded protein: CSGTTSGGTDTQYF. J is TRBJ2-3 and V is TRBV29-1, with TRBD2 matching 12 bases. The CDR3 extends over 14 amino acids. Germline loops: CDR1 SQVTM, CDR2 ANQGSEA. V lost 7 bases and J lost 3; bases outside the gene matches: 5.

J is TRBJ2-1 and V is TRBV5-1, with 12 bases that match TRBD2. The trim removed 3 bases at V and 9 bases at J, leaving 10 bases unmatched. CDR3 size: 16 residues. Per the germline V gene, CDR1 is SGHRS and CDR2 is YFSETQ. As DNA, the CDR3 is TGCGCCAGCAGCTCCACTAGCGGGAGGCCCCAGGTTGAGCAGTTCTTC. Translation gives CASSSTSGRPQVEQFF.

The chain is built from TRBV15 and TRBJ1-5; 9 bases line up with TRBD1. There are 16 residues in the CDR3. V gave up 5 bases and J gave up 0 bases; unmatched junction bases: 5. Germline loops: CDR1 LNHNV, CDR2 YYDKDF (reference sequence). The CDR3 DNA follows: TGTGCCACCAGCCCACAGGGGGCAGGTAGCAATCAGCCCCAGCATTTT. Its translation is CATSPQGAGSNQPQHF.

The rearrangement links TRBV19 to TRBJ2-7; TRBD1 matches at 9 bases. The V segment lost 6 bases and the J segment 0 bases; nucleotides outside the gene matches: 12. CDR3 length equals 17 residues. Per germline, CDR1 LNHDA and CDR2 SQIVND (reference sequence). The CDR3 bases are TGTGCCAGTAGCCCCCTGATAGGGACAGGGTCCTCCTACGAGCAGTACTTC. Encoded protein: CASSPLIGTGSSYEQYF.

The rearrangement uses TRBV6-5 and TRBJ1-3; 7 nucleotides line up with TRBD1. The CDR3 has 12 amino acids. J lost 8 bases, V lost 10 bases, and 8 bases had no gene match. From germline, CDR1 is MNHEY and CDR2 SVGAGI. The CDR3: CATGQVLDTIYF. In nucleotides, the CDR3 is TGTGCCACCGGACAGGTTTTGGACACCATATATTTT.

The genes are TRBV6-5 and TRBJ1-2; TRBD1 is a possible D gene (6 bases). V was cut by 8 bases and J by 4 bases, with 14 bases left in between. Germline values: CDR1 MNHEY, CDR2 SVGAGI. There are 13 residues in the CDR3. In nucleotides, the CDR3 is TGTGCCAGCGTAGCACAGGGCTTCTATGGCTACACCTTC. This codes for CASVAQGFYGYTF.

The chain links TRBV18 to TRBJ2-3; tentatively, D is TRBD1 (5 bases). Trimming stripped 3 bases from V and 8 bases from J, with 24 bases between. Per the germline V gene, CDR1 is KGHSH and CDR2 is LQKENI. The CDR3 is made up of 17 amino acids. The CDR3 DNA sequence: TGTGCCAGCTCACCCCGTCAGGGAACCCAAGGCTACACTACGCAGTATTTT. This gives the protein CASSPRQGTQGYTTQYF.

The chain links TRBV5-1 to TRBJ1-6; D perhaps matches TRBD1 (5 bases). Trimming shortened V by 6 bases and J by 6 bases, and 13 bases separated the two germline ends. Germline V gene lookup returns CDR1 SGHRS and CDR2 YFSETQ. The CDR3 consists of 14 residues. The CDR3 sequence: CASTRETGNSPLHF. In nucleotides, the CDR3 is TGCGCCAGCACCAGGGAAACGGGTAATTCACCCCTCCACTTT.

This clone was counted a single time. The rearrangement uses TRBV28 and TRBJ2-7; perhaps TRBD2 as D (6 bases). V was shortened by 0 bases and J by 7 bases, with 7 bases between the two germline ends. This CDR3 is 12 amino acids long. The germline CDR1 and CDR2 sequences are MDHEN and SYDVKM. The CDR3: CASSLWGGEQYF. In nucleotides, the CDR3 is TGTGCCAGCAGTTTATGGGGGGGAGAGCAGTACTTC.

A single count supports this clone. V and J are TRBV6-1 and TRBJ1-2; TRBD1 might be the D (5 bases). V shed 2 bases and J shed 7 bases, with 11 bases lying between them. The CDR3 is made up of 13 amino acids. Germline V CDR1 and CDR2: MNHNS, SASEGT. The CDR3 is CASSEIGGGGYTF. CDR3 in DNA: TGTGCCAGCAGTGAAATTGGGGGAGGTGGCTACACCTTC.

This clone was seen a single time. This sequence joins TRBV4-3 and TRBJ1-2; D uncertain. CDR3 length equals 17 residues. The germline CDR1 and CDR2 sequences are LGHNA and YSLEER. The V gene lost 1 base and the J gene lost 1 base, with 16 bases spanning the gap. The CDR3: CASSQVQWQSYNYGYTF. Written as DNA, the CDR3 is TGCGCCAGCAGCCAAGTGCAGTGGCAGTCTTATAACTATGGCTACACCTTC.

This clone was found once. This chain connects TRBV6-5 to TRBJ1-1, with 7 bases matching TRBD1. V dropped 6 bases and J dropped 5; count of bases not matched to a gene: 3. The CDR3 runs 12 residues. CDR1 is MNHEY and CDR2 is SVGAGI in the germline V gene. This CDR3 is CASSFRGTEAFF. CDR3 nucleotides: TGTGCCAGCAGCTTCAGGGGGACTGAAGCTTTCTTT.

The V call is TRBV28, the J call TRBJ1-5; D not certain. The V and J ends lost 7 bases and 9 bases respectively, with 19 bases between them. The CDR3 has 14 amino acids. Per the germline V gene, CDR1 is MDHEN and CDR2 is SYDVKM. CDR3 DNA sequence: TGTGCCAGCAAAGCGGAACGGAGGTCCGGGCCCCAGCATTTT. As protein: CASKAERRSGPQHF. Full variable domain (remainder filled in from reference TRBV28 and TRBJ1-5): DVKVTQSSRYLVKRTGEKVFLECVQDMDHENMFWYRQDPGLGLRLIYFSYDVKMKEKGDIPEGYSVSREKKERFSLILESASTNQTSMYLCASKAERRSGPQHFGDGTRLSIL.

This chain uses TRBV4-2 with TRBJ1-5; D may be TRBD1 (6 bases). The CDR3 runs to 15 residues. Germline-derived CDR1 and CDR2 are LGHNA and YNFKEQ. Trimming pared 0 bases from V and 7 bases from J, leaving 13 bases between. DNA of the CDR3: TGTGCCAGCAGCCAAGATGGGGGGGCCCCCCAGCCCCAGCATTTT. Translated, it gives CASSQDGGAPQPQHF.

This clone was detected only a few times. This chain uses TRBV6-6 with TRBJ2-7; 10 positions agree with TRBD2. The V segment lost 3 bases and the J segment 6 bases; nucleotides outside the gene matches: 8. The length of the CDR3 is 15 residues. Germline CDR1 reads MNHNY; CDR2 reads SVGAGI (reference sequence). CDR3 bases: TGTGCCAGCAGTTATGGGGGAAGCGGGAGGGGCGAGCAGTACTTC. This gives the protein CASSYGGSGRGEQYF.